Presented here are 7 T cell receptor beta chains from one specimen sequenced in a study of T cells in women clearing cervical HPV infection. Assay used: immunoSEQ multiplex PCR; TCRdb lists only in-frame clones, some missing. In total, the table holds about 9,200 clones. The sequenced sample consisted of blood buffy coat. Receptors originate from a woman aged 18 to 69 with a cervical HPV16 infection that either progressed to CIN3+ or cleared (not recorded which).

Turning to this clone: The read ends 3 residues shy of where the CDR3 ends; the end is completed using the germline J gene. This chain links TRBV29-1 with TRBJ2-1; D is possibly TRBD1 (5 bases). V was clipped by 6 bases and J by 8 bases, with 17 bases between them. Germline CDR1 reads SQVTM; CDR2 reads ANQGSEA. This CDR3 comprises 13 residues. CDR3 amino acids: CSVQSPRDHEQFF. CDR3 DNA (partial): TGCAGCGTACAATCCCCCAGGGATCATGAG.

Details on this clone: The observed sequence ends 3 residues before the CDR3 terminus, with the missing tail filled in from the germline J gene. The chain is built from TRBV7-8 and TRBJ1-1, with a weak D call TRBD1 (6 bases). Germline V CDR1 and CDR2: SGHVS, FQNEAQ. This CDR3 spans 15 amino acids. The CDR3 reads CASSLIAGGQNEAFF. Incomplete CDR3 DNA: TGTGCCAGCAGCTTAATAGCGGGGGGGCAAAATGAG.

Incomplete CDR3 DNA: TGTGCCAGCAGCCAAGAGCGTCACGACGAG. It is translated as CASSQERHDE. The whole CDR3 is CASSQERHDEQYF. This chain joins TRBV3-1 (or the pseudogene TRBV3-2) and TRBJ2-7; unclear D gene. Read data end 3 residues before the CDR3 end; the end is taken from the germline J gene. Germline lookup yields CDR1 LGHDT and CDR2 YNNKEL (reference sequence). V gave up 0 bases and J gave up 5 bases, with 8 bases separating them. The CDR3 contains 13 residues.

In regard to this clone: One end of the junction fails to match germline, which may point to a read error. The CDR3 end is not reached by the read, which stops 3 residues before it; the germline J gene fills it in. V usage is TRBV7-6 and J usage is TRBJ2-3; TRBD2 might be the D (5 bases). Germline-derived CDR1 and CDR2 are SGHVS and FNYEAQ. This CDR3 spans 15 amino acids. The DNA read from the CDR3 is TGTGCCAGCAGCTTATACGGGGAGTATTCAGAGACG. This encodes CASSLYGEYSET. The whole CDR3 region reads CASSLYGEYSETQYF. The full variable domain, with the rest looked up from reference TRBV7-6 and TRBJ2-3, is GAGVSQSPRYKVTKRGQDVALRCDPISGHVSLYWYRQALGQGPEFLTYFNYEAQQDKSGLPNDRFSAERPEGSISTLTIQRTEQRDSAMYRCASSLYGEYSETQYFGPGTRLTVL.

The chain's CDR3 is CSARDPARRDQPQHF. The DNA read from the CDR3 is TGCAGTGCTAGAGATCCGGCCAGGAGGGATCAGCCC. This rearrangement joins TRBV20-1 to TRBJ1-5; D remains ambiguous. Sequencing ends 3 residues short of the CDR3 end; the germline J gene provides the rest. This CDR3 region has 15 residues. V was pared by 0 bases and J by 5 bases, with 14 bases between. Germline V CDR1 and CDR2: DFQATT, SNEGSKA (reference sequence).

Remarks on this clone: The missing CDR3 end, 3 residues past where the read stops, is filled in from the germline J gene. The rearrangement links TRBV20-1 to TRBJ2-4; 7 bases are shared with TRBD2. J lost 0 bases, V lost 1 base, and 3 bases had no gene match. Looked up from germline, CDR1 is DFQATT and CDR2 is SNEGSKA (reference sequence). The CDR3 loop spans 15 amino acids. The sequenced part of the CDR3 DNA is TGCAGTGCTAGAGGGGAGGGGTTAGCCAAAAACATT. It codes for CSARGEGLAKNI. The whole CDR3 is CSARGEGLAKNIQYF.

Notes on this clone: The CDR3 end lies 3 residues beyond the end of the read and is filled in from the germline J gene. The chain combines TRBV18 with TRBJ2-1; tentative D call: TRBD1 (6 bases). V lost 6 bases, J lost 4 bases, and 16 bases lay in between. The CDR3 length is 15 residues. The V gene's germline CDR1 is KGHSH and CDR2 LQKENI. The sequenced CDR3 bases are TGTGCCAGCTCCCTCTCTGTACAGGGATACAATGAG. This encodes CASSLSVQGYNE. The entire CDR3 protein is CASSLSVQGYNEQFF.